These 3 T cell receptor beta chains share one sample of origin, sequenced in a study of technical replicates of blood from several donors. Only in-frame clones appear in the TCRdb table, and some are missing; sequencing was by immunoSEQ multiplex PCR. The sample holds 74,000 or so clones, roughly 93% seen once. Sequencing was carried out using T cells isolated from PBMCs. Every receptor here comes from a human donor in good health.

This chain uses TRBV9 with TRBJ2-2; 11 bases align to TRBD1. The germline V gene has CDR1 SGDLS and CDR2 YYNGEE. With 3 bases clipped from V and 4 bases from J, the junction kept 5 bases outside the gene matches. The CDR3 runs to 16 residues. DNA of the CDR3: TGTGCCAGCAGCGGTACCGGGACAGGGGGCACCGGGGAGCTGTTTTTT. It is translated as CASSGTGTGGTGELFF.

This chain uses TRBV7-2 with TRBJ1-2; D may be TRBD1 (6 bases). The CDR3 loop spans 12 amino acids. Trimming pared 4 bases from V and 5 bases from J, leaving 8 bases between. Germline CDR1 reads SGHTA; CDR2 reads FQGNSA. The CDR3 region is CASSSTGYGYTF. The CDR3 DNA reads TGTGCCAGCAGCTCAACAGGGTATGGCTACACCTTC.

The chain uses TRBV30 and TRBJ2-5; D gene ambiguous. Germline CDR1 GTSNPN, CDR2 SVGIG (reference sequence). This CDR3 spans 12 amino acids. V was pared by 5 bases and J by 7 bases, with 14 bases between. The CDR3 bases are TGTGCCTGGTCGCTGAGGCCTGGGACCCAGTACTTC. Protein sequence: CAWSLRPGTQYF.